These 18 T cell receptor beta chains were sequenced from one sample in a study of T cells in Graves' hyperthyroidism and ophthalmopathy. From RNA transcripts, TCR beta CDR3 regions were amplified. RT-PCR in the first round (using the HTBI primer set) targeted the TCR CDR3. Via MiXCR, TCRdb re-called the multiplex PCR reads, giving one row per CDR3 protein. In the table there are about 520,000 distinct CDR3 sequences, approximately 25% of which are singletons. Material for sequencing was blood. The receptors stem from a woman between 25 and 40 years old with Graves' ophthalmopathy.

This clonotype was counted only a few times. This chain uses TRBV14 with TRBJ2-7; TRBD2 agrees at 7 bases. The ends lost 5 bases at V and 3 bases at J; junction bases unmatched: 7. CDR1 is SGHDN, CDR2 FVKESK, per germline. This CDR3 contains 14 residues. In DNA form, the CDR3 reads TGTGCCAGCAGCAACTGGGAGGGATACTACGAGCAGTACTTC. The encoded protein is CASSNWEGYYEQYF. Supplemented by reference TRBV14 and TRBJ2-7, the full variable domain reads EAGVTQFPSHSVIEKGQTVTLRCDPISGHDNLYWYRRVMGKEIKFLLHFVKESKQDESGMPNNRFLAERTGGTYSTLKVQPAELEDSGVYFCASSNWEGYYEQYFGPGTRLTVT.

To note about this clonotype: One end of the junction does not line up with germline, which may come from a read error. The rearrangement links TRBV2 to TRBJ2-5; unclear D gene. The CDR3 runs 15 residues. Germline-derived CDR1 and CDR2 are SNHLY and FYNNEI. CDR3 protein: CVSSEGKVLKETQYF. CDR3 nucleotide sequence: TGTGTCAGCAGTGAAGGAAAGGTGCTCAAAGAGACCCAGTACTTC.

This clonotype was counted between two and nine times. The chain employs TRBV5-4 and TRBJ1-1; D perhaps matches TRBD1 (6 bases). With 1 base removed from V and 3 bases from J, the gap between germline ends came to 16 bases. CDR3 length equals 16 residues. The V gene's germline CDR1 is SGHNT and CDR2 YYREEE (reference sequence). CDR3 residues: CASSLMGGPLDTEAFF. The CDR3 DNA reads TGTGCCAGCAGCTTGATGGGGGGGCCCCTCGACACTGAAGCTTTCTTT.

This clonotype appeared many times. V is TRBV28 and J is TRBJ2-7; D is possibly TRBD1 (6 bases). The germline CDR1 and CDR2 sequences are MDHEN and SYDVKM. This CDR3 region has 14 residues. V was pared by 5 bases and J by 6 bases, with 17 bases between. This CDR3 reads CASSMGHSVGEQYF. The CDR3 region has the DNA TGTGCCAGCAGTATGGGACACTCCGTCGGCGAGCAGTACTTC.

The V gene is TRBV6-1, the J gene TRBJ1-5; D gene ambiguous. This CDR3 is built from 14 residues. Germline CDR1 is MNHNS and CDR2 is SASEGT. Trimming cost V 5 bases and J 3 bases, with 11 bases left between them. DNA of the CDR3: TGTGCCAGCAGTCCACGACGGTACAATCAGCCCCAGCATTTT. Translation gives CASSPRRYNQPQHF.

The chain's CDR3 is CASARTSDIADTQYF. The CDR3 bases are TGTGCCAGCGCTCGGACTAGCGATATCGCAGATACGCAGTATTTT. The V gene is TRBV6-1, the J gene TRBJ2-3; the match to TRBD2 covers 9 bases. The trim removed 8 bases at V and 4 bases at J, leaving 10 bases unmatched. The CDR3 totals 15 residues. Germline V gives CDR1 MNHNS, CDR2 SASEGT.

The sample holds a few counts of this clonotype. The chain combines TRBV7-9 with TRBJ2-5, with TRBD2 as a possible D gene (6 bases). V dropped 5 bases and J dropped 4 bases, with 17 bases sitting between them. This CDR3 comprises 15 residues. The germline V gene has CDR1 SEHNR and CDR2 FQNEAQ (reference sequence). CDR3 in DNA: TGTGCCAGCAGCGGGCTGGGGGGAGTTGGAGAGACCCAGTACTTC. It yields the protein CASSGLGGVGETQYF.

This clonotype was found many times. The chain recombines TRBV12-3 or TRBV12-4 with TRBJ2-2, with no clear D. The CDR3 spans 12 residues. V lost 2 bases and J 6 bases, leaving 4 bases between the germline ends. The CDR3 nucleotides are TGTGCCAGCAGTTTAATCCCCGGGGAGCTGTTTTTT. It translates to CASSLIPGELFF.

The chain recombines TRBV12-3 or TRBV12-4 with TRBJ2-2; D unclear. This CDR3 is 15 amino acids long. V was pared by 7 bases and J by 2 bases, with 14 bases between. The CDR3: CASTPARINTGELFF. DNA for the CDR3: TGTGCCAGCACTCCAGCCAGGATTAACACCGGGGAGCTGTTTTTT.

This clonotype was seen repeatedly, ten times or more. The chain couples TRBV15 to TRBJ2-7; D is perhaps TRBD1 (6 bases). Germline CDR1 LNHNV, CDR2 YYDKDF (reference sequence). This CDR3 is built from 14 residues. Trimming removed 1 base from V and 7 bases from J, with 14 bases in between. The CDR3 nucleotides are TGTGCCACCAGCAGAGTGGGGCAGGGGACAGAGCAGTACTTC. Protein sequence: CATSRVGQGTEQYF.

This clonotype appeared many times. The rearrangement uses TRBV5-6 and TRBJ2-7, with D unclear. CDR1 is SGHDT, CDR2 YYEEEE, per germline. The CDR3 sequence is 14 residues long. V was shortened by 4 bases and J by 2 bases, with 13 bases between the two germline ends. In DNA, the CDR3 is TGTGCCAGCAGCGAAAAACGCAGTCCCTACGAGCAGTACTTC. It codes for CASSEKRSPYEQYF.

This clonotype was observed a handful of times. The chain couples TRBV12-3 or TRBV12-4 to TRBJ1-1; TRBD1 is a possible D gene (5 bases). The V and J ends lost 8 bases and 9 bases respectively, with 16 bases between them. The length of the CDR3 is 12 residues. CDR3 protein: CASDLLGTQAFF. The CDR3 region has the DNA TGTGCCAGCGACCTGCTAGGGACGCAAGCTTTCTTT.

This chain uses TRBV6-1 with TRBJ2-2; 7 bases agree with TRBD1. Unmatched junction bases numbered 4, after V lost 0 bases and J lost 0 bases. The CDR3 has 17 amino acids. Germline-derived CDR1 and CDR2 are MNHNS and SASEGT. CDR3 DNA: TGTGCCAGCAGTGAAGCAGGACAGGTCGCGAACACCGGGGAGCTGTTTTTT. Amino acids: CASSEAGQVANTGELFF.

This clonotype was detected many times. The CDR3 bases are TGCGCCAGCAGCCAAGACCTAGGGCTAGGGGGGACCGGGGAGCTGTTTTTT. It encodes CASSQDLGLGGTGELFF. The chain recombines TRBV4-3 with TRBJ2-2; D may match TRBD1 or TRBD2 (6 bases each). CDR1 is LGHNA and CDR2 is YSLEER in the germline V gene. With 0 bases removed from V and 5 bases from J, the gap between germline ends came to 16 bases. The CDR3 is made up of 17 amino acids.

The sample holds many counts of this clonotype. The chain uses TRBV11-2 and TRBJ2-2; D perhaps matches TRBD2 (5 bases). Looked up from germline, CDR1 is SGHAT and CDR2 is FQNNGV. The germline V and J ends were trimmed by 7 bases and 3 bases, with 18 bases remaining between them. The CDR3 has 16 residues. This chain's CDR3 is CASTPARRGDTGELFF. CDR3 DNA sequence: TGTGCCAGCACCCCAGCCCGCCGGGGAGACACCGGGGAGCTGTTTTTT.

This clonotype was counted ten times or more. The V gene is TRBV28, the J gene TRBJ2-7, with D unclear. CDR1 is MDHEN, CDR2 SYDVKM, per germline. The CDR3 covers 12 residues. V lost 3 bases and J 5 bases, leaving 8 bases between the germline ends. The CDR3 protein is CASSFLRNEQYF. The CDR3 DNA is TGTGCCAGCAGTTTTTTAAGGAACGAGCAGTACTTC.

The rearrangement joins TRBV6-1 to TRBJ2-2, with 8 bases lining up with TRBD1. This CDR3 region has 16 residues. J gave up 3 bases and V 9 bases, and 12 bases lay outside the gene matches. The germline V gene has CDR1 MNHNS and CDR2 SASEGT. CDR3 loop: CASSIQGGMDTGELFF. CDR3 nucleotides: TGTGCCAGTAGCATACAGGGGGGTATGGACACCGGGGAGCTGTTTTTT.

This clonotype was recorded many times. The chain couples TRBV15 to TRBJ1-1; D unclear. Germline V lookup: CDR1 LNHNV, CDR2 YYDKDF (reference sequence). The CDR3 consists of 14 residues. The V gene lost 0 bases and the J gene lost 3 bases, with 8 bases spanning the gap. CDR3 sequence (DNA): TGTGCCACCAGCAGAGATCTGAGGGACACTGAAGCTTTCTTT. Its protein product is CATSRDLRDTEAFF.